This TCR beta chain was documented in a study of cytomegalovirus exposure and HLA in healthy donors. Points from the study as a whole: The study dropped some indistinguishable V segments, TRBV6-2 and TRBV6-3 among them.

The CDR3 extends over 15 amino acids. The V gene's germline CDR1 is MNHEY and CDR2 SVGAGI. The V gene end was trimmed by 6 bases and the J gene end by 0 bases; junction bases not matched to a gene: 5. Comment on this clone: Its specificity is unknown.

The primer mix had 60 Vbeta and 13 Jbeta primers. Clones were read by immunoSEQ multiplex PCR, and TCRdb kept only the in-frame ones, dropping some. The sample has tens of thousands of clones, about 70% seen once. This clonotype was sampled from a man aged 25 to 40 in good health and CMV-seronegative. The chain combines TRBV6-5 with TRBJ1-5; 7 bases fit TRBD1. The sample was PBMCs. This chain's CDR3 is CASSRQGYSNQPQHF. The CDR3 DNA reads TGTGCCAGCAGCCGACAGGGCTATAGCAATCAGCCCCAGCATTTT.